This TCR beta chain was recovered during a study of blood T cell repertoires in COVID-19. Study details: Samples of COVID-19 (acute and convalescent) were obtained from the United States, Italy and Spain. The cDNA or gDNA used as material had been derived from T cells, B-cell-depleted T cells, or PBMCs.

Germline CDR1 and CDR2: SGHTA and FQGNSA. The ends lost 5 bases at V and 2 bases at J; junction bases unmatched: 8. CDR3 length: 16 amino acids. Produced via immunoSEQ multiplex PCR; TCRdb's table is partial and in-frame only. The table includes approximately 90,000 clones, 89% detected once. This chain joins TRBV7-2 and TRBJ1-3; 8 nucleotides agree with TRBD1. The sequenced sample was peripheral blood. The clonotype originates from a man aged 50 or older with acute or convalescent COVID-19. CDR3: CASSPAAGGPGNTIYF. CDR3 nucleotides: TGTGCCAGCAGCCCTGCCGCAGGGGGCCCTGGAAACACCATATATTTT.